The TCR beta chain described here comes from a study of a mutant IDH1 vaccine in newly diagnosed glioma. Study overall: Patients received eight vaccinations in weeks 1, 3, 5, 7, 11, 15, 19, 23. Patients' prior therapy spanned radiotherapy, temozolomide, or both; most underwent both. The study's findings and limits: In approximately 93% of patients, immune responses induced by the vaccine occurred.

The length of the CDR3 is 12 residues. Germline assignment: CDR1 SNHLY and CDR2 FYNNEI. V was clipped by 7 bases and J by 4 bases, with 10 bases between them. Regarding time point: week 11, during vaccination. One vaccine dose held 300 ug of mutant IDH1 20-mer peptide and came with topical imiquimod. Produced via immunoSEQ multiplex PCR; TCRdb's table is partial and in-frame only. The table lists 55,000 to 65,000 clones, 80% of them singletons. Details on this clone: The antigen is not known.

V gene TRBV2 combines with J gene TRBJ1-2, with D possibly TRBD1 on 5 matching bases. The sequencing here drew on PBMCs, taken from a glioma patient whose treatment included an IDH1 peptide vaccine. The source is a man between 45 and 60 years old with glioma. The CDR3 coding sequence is TGTGCCAGCAAGACTGGGGGCTATGGCTACACCTTC. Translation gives CASKTGGYGYTF.